The 27 T cell receptor beta chains given below trace back to one sample, sequenced in a study of cytomegalovirus exposure and HLA in healthy donors. In the PCR, 60 Vbeta and 13 Jbeta primers were used. Only in-frame clones appear in the TCRdb table, and some are missing; sequencing was by immunoSEQ multiplex PCR. The table includes 65,000 to 85,000 clones, 77% detected once. The sequenced material came from PBMCs. These receptors were taken from a man in his forties or fifties in good health and CMV-seropositive.

The rearrangement joins TRBV19 to TRBJ2-1, with 7 bases identical to TRBD1. This CDR3 comprises 15 residues. J gave up 6 bases and V 4 bases, and 9 bases lay outside the gene matches. Germline loops: CDR1 LNHDA, CDR2 SQIVND (reference sequence). The CDR3 DNA sequence: TGTGCCAGTAGTACGGGACAGCTTGGGGGCAATGAGCAGTTCTTC. Amino acid sequence: CASSTGQLGGNEQFF.

The chain couples TRBV11-3 to TRBJ1-6; the match to TRBD1 covers 9 bases. J gave up 9 bases and V 5 bases, and 8 bases lay outside the gene matches. Germline V gene data show CDR1 as SGHNT and CDR2 as YENEEA. This CDR3 contains 15 residues. The CDR3 reads CASSLGQGIASPLHF. CDR3 DNA: TGTGCCAGCAGCCTAGGACAGGGGATAGCTTCACCCCTCCACTTT.

As concerns this clone: The junction differs from germline at one of its ends, possibly a read error. The chain combines TRBV7-9 with TRBJ2-1, with TRBD2 matching over 10 bases. Germline assignment: CDR1 SEHNR and CDR2 FQNEAQ (reference sequence). The CDR3 is made up of 15 amino acids. The CDR3 DNA reads as TGTTCCAGCAGCTTAAGCGGGAGGGAAGACAATGAGCAGTTCTTC. This translates into CSSSLSGREDNEQFF.

The chain has TRBV7-6 and TRBJ2-2; D gene uncertain. The CDR3 length is 13 residues. Germline CDR1 is SGHVS and CDR2 is FNYEAQ. Trimming took off 4 bases at V and 3 bases at J, with 6 bases between the two ends. The CDR3 loop reads CASSWAYTGELFF. The CDR3 nucleotides are TGTGCCAGCAGCTGGGCCTACACCGGGGAGCTGTTTTTT.

This chain's CDR3 is CASSLGRGETQYF. In nucleotides, the CDR3 is TGTGCCAGCAGCTTAGGAAGGGGAGAGACCCAGTACTTC. The chain is built from TRBV7-8 and TRBJ2-5, with D tentatively TRBD1 (5 bases). Trimming shortened V by 1 base and J by 4 bases, and 7 bases separated the two germline ends. Germline V gene data show CDR1 as SGHVS and CDR2 as FQNEAQ. This CDR3 region has 13 residues.

The CDR3 loop reads CASSQDGQGDTQYF. CDR3 nucleotides: TGTGCCAGCAGCCAAGACGGGCAGGGAGATACGCAGTATTTT. V is TRBV11-3 and J is TRBJ2-3; D possibly corresponds to TRBD1 (5 bases). In germline, CDR1 is SGHNT, CDR2 YENEEA. The length of the CDR3 is 14 residues. The V gene lost 5 bases and the J gene lost 5 bases, with 14 bases spanning the gap.

The chain employs TRBV5-1 and TRBJ1-1; D gene uncertain. The CDR3 loop spans 14 amino acids. CDR1 and CDR2 from the germline V gene are SGHRS and YFSETQ. V was clipped by 8 bases and J by 5 bases, with 19 bases between them. As DNA, the CDR3 is TGCGCCAGTACAAAAGGAGGAATTGGGACTGAAGCTTTCTTT. Its translation: CASTKGGIGTEAFF.

In its sample, this clone was seen a few times. The gene calls are TRBV5-6 and TRBJ1-5; D is unclear. CDR3 length: 16 amino acids. Deletions cut 4 bases from V and 2 bases from J, with 16 bases between. CDR1 and CDR2 (germline): SGHDT, YYEEEE. The CDR3 bases are TGTGCCAGCAGCATACTGTCTTTACGGGGCAATCAGCCCCAGCATTTT. Its translation is CASSILSLRGNQPQHF.

This clone appeared a single time. Other DNA sequences within the sample encode an identical CDR3. The genes are TRBV4-1 and TRBJ2-4, with 7 bases that match TRBD2. The length of the CDR3 is 17 residues. Germline V CDR1 and CDR2: MGHRA, YSYEKL. The junction had 9 bases not matched to a gene; V was cut back by 2 bases and J by 2 bases. In nucleotides, the CDR3 is TGCGCCAGCAGCCAACCTACAGCGGGATACCCCAAAAACATTCAGTACTTC. Amino acids: CASSQPTAGYPKNIQYF.

V usage is TRBV7-9 and J usage is TRBJ1-2; D is perhaps TRBD1 (5 bases). With 3 bases removed from V and 5 bases from J, the gap between germline ends came to 16 bases. The CDR3 runs 15 residues. Germline assignment: CDR1 SEHNR and CDR2 FQNEAQ (reference sequence). The CDR3 here is CASSFSRQFFYGYTF. CDR3 coding DNA: TGTGCCAGCAGCTTCTCCCGACAGTTCTTTTATGGCTACACCTTC.

V gene TRBV19 combines with J gene TRBJ2-1; 7 nucleotides match TRBD1. The CDR3 totals 16 residues. In germline, CDR1 is LNHDA, CDR2 SQIVND (reference sequence). V lost 2 bases to trimming and J lost 6 bases; unmatched junction nucleotides: 10. This CDR3 is CASSILTGARSNEQFF. The CDR3 DNA sequence: TGTGCCAGTAGTATACTTACAGGGGCAAGGTCCAATGAGCAGTTCTTC.

This clone was seen a handful of times. The chain joins TRBV20-1 to TRBJ2-5; 8 bases fit TRBD2. Germline CDR1 is DFQATT and CDR2 is SNEGSKA (reference sequence). This CDR3 contains 11 residues. The J segment lost 4 bases and the V segment lost 6 bases, leaving 1 base of the junction unmatched. The CDR3 bases are TGCAGTGCCAGCGGGAGAGAGACCCAGTACTTC. It translates to CSASGRETQYF.

V gene TRBV18 combines with J gene TRBJ1-2; D is perhaps TRBD1 (5 bases). The CDR3 loop spans 14 amino acids. Trimming cost V 3 bases and J 4 bases, with 12 bases left between them. Germline CDR1 reads KGHSH; CDR2 reads LQKENI. The CDR3 is CASSPFGGIYGYTF. CDR3 DNA: TGTGCCAGCTCACCGTTCGGGGGGATCTATGGCTACACCTTC.

The chain recombines TRBV11-3 with TRBJ2-7; 10 positions match TRBD2. J was trimmed by 1 base and V by 5 bases; bases with no gene match: 5. CDR3 length: 15 amino acids. The V gene's germline CDR1 is SGHNT and CDR2 YENEEA. CDR3 region: CASSDRLAGSYEQYF. Here the CDR3 DNA reads TGTGCCAGCAGCGATCGACTAGCGGGTTCCTACGAGCAGTACTTC.

The V and J genes are TRBV4-3 and TRBJ2-7; D perhaps matches TRBD2 (5 bases). Germline CDR1 is LGHNA and CDR2 is YSLEER. CDR3 length: 13 residues. Trimming shortened V by 1 base and J by 3 bases, and 7 bases separated the two germline ends. CDR3 protein: CASSQGGRYEQYF. The DNA for the CDR3 is TGCGCCAGCAGCCAAGGAGGGCGCTACGAGCAGTACTTC.

The chain carries TRBV5-6 and TRBJ1-3; D is uncertain. V was shortened by 2 bases and J by 2 bases, with 11 bases between the two germline ends. Germline V gene sequence: CDR1 SGHDT, CDR2 YYEEEE. The CDR3 covers 15 residues. The CDR3 loop reads CASSFMPGAGNTIYF. CDR3 in DNA: TGTGCCAGCAGCTTTATGCCCGGGGCTGGAAACACCATATATTTT.

The V gene is TRBV27, the J gene TRBJ2-1; D possibly corresponds to TRBD1 (5 bases). The germline V gene has CDR1 MNHEY and CDR2 SMNVEV (reference sequence). Trimming removed 6 bases from V and 2 bases from J, with 14 bases in between. This CDR3 is 15 amino acids long. The CDR3 DNA follows: TGTGCCAGCAGCCCCCTAGGGGCGGCCTACAATGAGCAGTTCTTC. Its translation is CASSPLGAAYNEQFF.

As DNA, the CDR3 is TGTGCCAGCAGCTTTTACGGGGGTCCAAACAATGAGCAGTTCTTC. Encoded protein: CASSFYGGPNNEQFF. The V gene is TRBV5-5, the J gene TRBJ2-1; tentative D call: TRBD2 (6 bases). V dropped 2 bases and J dropped 5 bases, with 14 bases sitting between them. CDR1 is SGHKS and CDR2 is YYEKEE in the germline V gene (reference sequence). The CDR3 runs 15 residues.

V is TRBV4-1 and J is TRBJ2-5, with a weak D call TRBD2 (6 bases). Looked up from germline, CDR1 is MGHRA and CDR2 is YSYEKL. This CDR3 has 16 amino acids. Trimming took off 3 bases at V and 7 bases at J, with 21 bases between the two ends. The CDR3 spells CASSQGTGRFGGTQYF. CDR3 in DNA: TGCGCCAGCAGCCAGGGGACGGGGAGGTTTGGGGGGACCCAGTACTTC.

This chain connects TRBV11-3 to TRBJ1-1; D may be TRBD1 (5 bases). V lost 3 bases, J lost 4 bases, and 6 bases lay in between. CDR1 and CDR2 from the germline V gene are SGHNT and YENEEA. This CDR3 comprises 12 residues. In nucleotides, the CDR3 is TGTGCCAGCAGCTTCGGGGGCACTGAAGCTTTCTTT. It specifies CASSFGGTEAFF.

This chain connects TRBV6-5 to TRBJ1-1; the match to TRBD1 covers 9 bases. Germline V gives CDR1 MNHEY, CDR2 SVGAGI. CDR3 length: 15 amino acids. Trimming took 3 bases from V and 2 from J; bases not matched to a gene: 4. The CDR3 DNA sequence: TGTGCCAGCAGTTATACAGGGGGCCATAACACTGAAGCTTTCTTT. It is translated as CASSYTGGHNTEAFF.

The chain recombines TRBV18 with TRBJ2-3; 9 bases are shared with TRBD2. V trimming: 3 bases; J trimming: 5 bases; junction bases outside the gene matches: 18. CDR3 length equals 19 residues. Germline V gene sequence: CDR1 KGHSH, CDR2 LQKENI. The CDR3 protein is CASSPNLFGTSTAGDTQYF. The CDR3 DNA reads as TGTGCCAGCTCACCCAACTTGTTCGGGACTAGCACGGCGGGAGATACGCAGTATTTT.

In its sample, this clone was seen once. The chain combines TRBV27 with TRBJ1-5, with D tentatively TRBD1 (5 bases). V was clipped by 3 bases and J by 6 bases, with 15 bases between them. Germline CDR1 is MNHEY and CDR2 is SMNVEV (reference sequence). This CDR3 region has 15 residues. CDR3 nucleotide sequence: TGTGCCAGCAGTTTTTCAGACAGCCTGGGTCAGCCCCAGCATTTT. This translates into CASSFSDSLGQPQHF.

The rearrangement links TRBV4-1 to TRBJ2-7, with 13 bases matching TRBD2. Losses at the gene ends were 1 base for V and 3 bases for J; bases not matched to a gene: 6. The germline gives CDR1 MGHRA, CDR2 YSYEKL. The CDR3 consists of 17 residues. The CDR3 DNA reads TGCGCCAGCAGCCAAGGACTAGCGGGAGGCCTTGGCTACGAGCAGTACTTC. Its translation is CASSQGLAGGLGYEQYF.

In its sample, this clone was seen a few times. The J gene is TRBJ2-7, the V gene TRBV10-3; 9 positions agree with TRBD2. V was clipped by 8 bases and J by 6 bases; unmatched bases: 14. The CDR3 consists of 15 residues. Germline V gene data show CDR1 as ENHRY and CDR2 as SYGVKD. The CDR3 region has the DNA TGTGCCATCGGGGCTCGTTCTAGCGGGAAAAGCGAGCAGTACTTC. Translated, it gives CAIGARSSGKSEQYF.

The V gene is TRBV9, the J gene TRBJ2-2; perhaps TRBD2 as D (6 bases). The germline V and J ends were trimmed by 4 bases and 7 bases, with 14 bases remaining between them. Germline loops: CDR1 SGDLS, CDR2 YYNGEE. The CDR3 consists of 14 residues. CDR3 amino acids: CASSTRLEIGELFF. Here the CDR3 DNA reads TGTGCCAGCAGCACTCGACTAGAGATCGGGGAGCTGTTTTTT.

This chain connects TRBV7-2 to TRBJ2-1; 9 bases map to TRBD2. Germline V gives CDR1 SGHTA, CDR2 FQGNSA. Germline trimming cut 1 base from V and 5 bases from J; bases unmatched to any gene: 12. The CDR3 runs 18 residues. The CDR3 DNA follows: TGTGCCAGCAGCTTAGTTGTAGTAGCGGGAGTTCGGGACAATGAGCAGTTCTTC. This translates into CASSLVVVAGVRDNEQFF.